The 29 T cell receptor beta chains in this list originate from one sample, sequenced in a study of beta chain features in type 1 diabetes (dated by TCRdb to between 2017 and 2018). Libraries were made using the immunoSEQ multiplex PCR assay. The entire isolated RNA was reverse transcribed using the High Capacity cDNA Reverse Transcription Kit, and thus expressed TCRB transcripts were sequenced. This immuneACCESS table, as held by TCRdb, lists in-frame sequences with V and J called but not all clones. Of the missing ones, under half trace to an unresolved V gene in checked studies; the others have no known cause. This sample comprises about 220,000 clones, approximately 10% of them detected only once. The top ten hold less than 1.5% of the sample. Sequencing was performed on central memory CD4+ T cells from blood. These receptors were taken from a man aged 18 to 30 in good health.

This clone was counted a few times. This sequence joins TRBV30 and TRBJ2-5, with 11 bases matching TRBD2. V lost 3 bases, J lost 4 bases, and 7 bases stayed unmatched. Germline CDR1 and CDR2: GTSNPN and SVGIG (reference sequence). This CDR3 has 15 amino acids. In DNA form, the CDR3 reads TGTGCCTGGAGACCACTAGCGGGAGACCGAGAGACCCAGTACTTC. It codes for CAWRPLAGDRETQYF.

The J gene is TRBJ2-3, the V gene TRBV11-3; D is perhaps TRBD1 or TRBD2 (5 bases each). Germline V gene sequence: CDR1 SGHNT, CDR2 YENEEA. V lost 5 bases and J 0 bases, leaving 9 bases between the germline ends. This CDR3 has 14 amino acids. CDR3 sequence (DNA): TGTGCCAGCAGCAACCGGGACAGCACAGATACGCAGTATTTT. It codes for CASSNRDSTDTQYF.

The rearrangement joins TRBV5-1 to TRBJ2-1; 16 nucleotides align to TRBD2. J was trimmed by 7 bases and V by 3 bases; bases with no gene match: 7. This CDR3 comprises 17 residues. From germline, CDR1 is SGHRS and CDR2 YFSETQ. CDR3 nucleotides: TGCGCCAGCAGCTCGGGACTAGCGGGAGGGCTCCAAAATGAGCAGTTCTTC. Amino acids: CASSSGLAGGLQNEQFF.

V and J are TRBV28 and TRBJ2-2, with D unclear. The CDR3 has 13 residues. Trimming took 3 bases from V and 1 from J, leaving 3 bases between them. Germline V gene lookup returns CDR1 MDHEN and CDR2 SYDVKM. The CDR3 region has the DNA TGTGCCAGCAGTTTGCGGAACACCGGGGAGCTGTTTTTT. It encodes CASSLRNTGELFF.

In its sample, this clone was seen a few times. The chain has TRBV10-3 and TRBJ2-4; D is uncertain. This CDR3 has 12 amino acids. V was shortened by 3 bases and J by 5 bases, with 5 bases between the two germline ends. The germline gives CDR1 ENHRY, CDR2 SYGVKD. The DNA of the CDR3 is TGTGCCATCAGTGATAGGGAAAACATTCAGTACTTC. Amino acid sequence: CAISDRENIQYF.

There are many counts of this clone. The rearrangement joins TRBV12-2 to TRBJ2-1; TRBD2, as called in the table, went unchecked against the DNA. TRBV12-2 is tagged as a pseudogene. This CDR3 is built from 14 residues. The CDR3 sequence: CARLTSGLYNEQFF. In nucleotides, the CDR3 is TGTGCAAGACTAACTAGCGGCCTCTACAATGAGCAGTTCTTC.

The rearrangement joins TRBV5-4 to TRBJ2-4; 7 nucleotides match TRBD2. V shed 3 bases, J shed 1 base, and the junction held 10 bases outside the gene matches. This CDR3 spans 17 amino acids. Germline CDR1 is SGHNT and CDR2 is YYREEE (reference sequence). The CDR3 region is CASSSKGGNGAKNIQYF. For the CDR3, the DNA is TGTGCCAGCAGCTCCAAGGGAGGGAACGGGGCCAAAAACATTCAGTACTTC.

This clone was seen a few times. The chain joins TRBV6-6 to TRBJ2-5; no definite D call. Trimming removed 6 bases from V and 4 bases from J, with 18 bases in between. The V gene's germline CDR1 is MNHNY and CDR2 SVGAGI (reference sequence). This CDR3 comprises 15 residues. The CDR3 coding sequence is TGTGCCAGCAGCTCAGAAGCTGCCGCCGGAGAGACCCAGTACTTC. This sequence encodes CASSSEAAAGETQYF.

The chain recombines TRBV29-1 with TRBJ1-2; TRBD1 aligns across 8 bases. CDR1 is SQVTM and CDR2 is ANQGSEA in the germline V gene. The CDR3 loop spans 17 amino acids. The ends lost 0 bases at V and 4 bases at J; junction bases unmatched: 13. The CDR3 nucleotides read TGCAGCGTTGAAGAATCCCAGGGGGCTATACCTGGCTATGGCTACACCTTC. Translating gives CSVEESQGAIPGYGYTF.

The gene calls are TRBV11-2 and TRBJ1-2; D gene unclear. Trimming shortened V by 5 bases and J by 1 base, and 11 bases separated the two germline ends. The CDR3 extends over 14 amino acids. Germline CDR1 is SGHAT and CDR2 is FQNNGV. The CDR3 here is CASSADENNYGYTF. The CDR3 bases are TGTGCCAGCAGCGCGGACGAAAATAACTATGGCTACACCTTC.

This sequence joins TRBV4-2 and TRBJ2-1, with 10 bases identical to TRBD2. Germline V gives CDR1 LGHNA, CDR2 YNFKEQ. The CDR3 consists of 15 residues. The junction had 3 bases not matched to a gene; V was cut back by 4 bases and J by 3 bases. CDR3 region: CASSPGTSVYNEQFF. DNA for the CDR3: TGTGCCAGCAGCCCCGGGACTAGCGTCTACAATGAGCAGTTCTTC.

The chain couples TRBV28 to TRBJ1-5; 7 bases align to TRBD1. The CDR3 sequence is 15 residues long. Germline assignment: CDR1 MDHEN and CDR2 SYDVKM. The V and J ends lost 6 bases and 6 bases, in that order; junction bases with no gene match: 11. In DNA, the CDR3 is TGTGCCAGCAGACCTATTCTCAGGGGGACTCAGCCCCAGCATTTT. Protein: CASRPILRGTQPQHF.

This clone was observed a handful of times. This rearrangement joins TRBV29-1 to TRBJ2-6, with 7 bases identical to TRBD1. Germline loops: CDR1 SQVTM, CDR2 ANQGSEA. This CDR3 comprises 16 residues. J was trimmed by 2 bases and V by 4 bases; bases with no gene match: 8. The CDR3 loop is CSVVGGGAAGANVLTF. The CDR3 coding sequence is TGCAGCGTTGTAGGGGGCGGTGCGGCTGGGGCCAACGTCCTGACTTTC.

This chain connects TRBV5-5 to TRBJ1-2; the D is unclear. This CDR3 contains 13 residues. Trimming took off 4 bases at V and 2 bases at J, with 9 bases between the two ends. CDR1 and CDR2 (germline): SGHKS, YYEKEE (reference sequence). The CDR3, as DNA: TGTGCCAGCAGCCCCGGGATGAACTATGGCTACACCTTC. It codes for CASSPGMNYGYTF.

The chain links TRBV30 to TRBJ1-2; D might be TRBD1 (5 bases). Trimming removed 4 bases at V and 8 bases at J, with 17 bases between. The CDR3 is made up of 13 amino acids. Germline V gene lookup returns CDR1 GTSNPN and CDR2 SVGIG (reference sequence). CDR3 protein: CAWNPGGGPGYTF. For the CDR3, the DNA is TGTGCCTGGAACCCGGGGGGAGGGCCCGGCTACACCTTC. Filled out from reference TRBV30 and TRBJ1-2, the complete variable domain reads SQTIHQWPATLVQPVGSPLSLECTVEGTSNPNLYWYRQAAGRGLQLLFYSVGIGQISSEVPQNLSASRPQDRQFILSSKKLLLSDSGFYLCAWNPGGGPGYTFGSGTRLTVV.

The chain recombines TRBV7-8 with TRBJ2-7; unclear D gene. CDR3 size: 14 residues. The germline CDR1 and CDR2 sequences are SGHVS and FQNEAQ. V was shortened by 5 bases and J by 0 bases, with 11 bases between the two germline ends. The CDR3 loop reads CASSPRSSSYEQYF. Here the CDR3 DNA reads TGTGCCAGCAGCCCCCGGTCGAGCTCCTACGAGCAGTACTTC.

The table lists this clone with many counts. The chain couples TRBV9 to TRBJ2-7; D is perhaps TRBD2 (6 bases). CDR3 length: 15 residues. V lost 4 bases to trimming and J lost 1 base, with 15 bases between them. CDR1 is SGDLS and CDR2 is YYNGEE in the germline V gene. The CDR3 loop is CASSPFRGGSYEQYF. Here the CDR3 DNA reads TGTGCCAGCAGCCCTTTTAGGGGAGGATCCTACGAGCAGTACTTC.

This chain joins TRBV4-3 and TRBJ2-1; 7 bases line up with TRBD2. In germline, CDR1 is LGHNA, CDR2 YSLEER. Trimming removed 0 bases from V and 8 bases from J; junction bases left unmatched: 16. The CDR3 runs to 18 residues. Here the CDR3 reads CASSQERLTSGVSHEQFF. Written as DNA, the CDR3 is TGCGCCAGCAGCCAAGAAAGGTTAACGAGCGGGGTATCTCATGAGCAGTTCTTC.

This clone came up a few times. The genes are TRBV5-1 and TRBJ1-4; 9 positions match TRBD1. This CDR3 is 15 amino acids long. CDR1 and CDR2 (germline): SGHRS, YFSETQ. Unmatched junction bases numbered 5, after V lost 4 bases and J lost 4 bases. CDR3: CASSLGDRDNEKLFF. The DNA of the CDR3 is TGCGCCAGCAGCCTCGGGGACAGGGATAATGAAAAACTGTTTTTT.

This clone was picked up a small number of times. The chain joins TRBV7-9 to TRBJ1-3, with TRBD1 identical over 7 bases. Germline values: CDR1 SEHNR, CDR2 FQNEAQ (reference sequence). The CDR3 contains 15 residues. The V gene end was trimmed by 1 base and the J gene end by 0 bases; junction bases not matched to a gene: 0. CDR3 sequence reads: CASSLGDSSGNTIYF. The CDR3 region has the DNA TGTGCCAGCAGCTTAGGGGACAGCTCTGGAAACACCATATATTTT.

The chain links TRBV5-4 to TRBJ2-1; 8 nucleotides match TRBD2. The trim removed 4 bases at V and 6 bases at J, leaving 12 bases unmatched. The CDR3 has 16 residues. Germline V gives CDR1 SGHNT, CDR2 YYREEE (reference sequence). The CDR3 loop reads CASSPPHGRGINEQFF. The CDR3 nucleotides read TGTGCCAGCAGCCCCCCCCACGGGAGGGGGATCAATGAGCAGTTCTTC.

This clone appeared a few times. The chain employs TRBV7-2 and TRBJ1-1; 10 nucleotides agree with TRBD1. Trimming took 3 bases from V and 5 from J; bases not matched to a gene: 9. Germline V CDR1 and CDR2: SGHTA, FQGNSA. The CDR3 length is 16 residues. Here the CDR3 reads CASSFRQGAGSTEAFF. CDR3 in DNA: TGTGCCAGCAGCTTTCGACAGGGGGCTGGGAGTACTGAAGCTTTCTTT.

The chain links TRBV29-1 to TRBJ2-7; 8 positions agree with TRBD2. Germline values: CDR1 SQVTM, CDR2 ANQGSEA. This CDR3 spans 14 amino acids. V dropped 7 bases and J dropped 5; count of bases not matched to a gene: 13. CDR3 sequence (DNA): TGCAGCGGTGACGGTCGGGGGGGAGGCGACGAGCAGTACTTC. Residues: CSGDGRGGGDEQYF.

This clone occurred a few times. The genes are TRBV29-1 and TRBJ1-1; D unclear. CDR3 length equals 11 residues. V dropped 3 bases and J dropped 7 bases, with 9 bases sitting between them. Germline CDR1 and CDR2: SQVTM and ANQGSEA. The CDR3 region is CSVDSSNEAFF. DNA for the CDR3: TGCAGCGTTGATAGCAGTAATGAAGCTTTCTTT.

This clone was observed a few times. The chain combines TRBV5-6 with TRBJ2-1, with D uncertain. The CDR3 is made up of 12 amino acids. The ends were cut back, 5 bases at V and 9 bases at J, with 12 bases in the middle. Germline V gene sequence: CDR1 SGHDT, CDR2 YYEEEE. The CDR3 protein is CASSRTPGEQFF. As DNA, the CDR3 is TGTGCCAGCAGTCGGACCCCTGGTGAGCAGTTCTTC.

This chain links TRBV11-2 with TRBJ2-6; D gene uncertain. The CDR3 runs to 18 residues. Germline values: CDR1 SGHAT, CDR2 FQNNGV. V shed 1 base and J shed 4 bases, with 17 bases lying between them. The CDR3 nucleotides read TGTGCCAGCAGCTTAGGGTCAGGCCGTCGAGGAGGGGCCAACGTCCTGACTTTC. Its protein is CASSLGSGRRGGANVLTF. Full variable domain (missing parts from reference TRBV11-2 and TRBJ2-6): EAGVAQSPRYKIIEKRQSVAFWCNPISGHATLYWYQQILGQGPKLLIQFQNNGVVDDSQLPKDRFSAERLKGVDSTLKIQPAKLEDSAVYLCASSLGSGRRGGANVLTFGAGSRLTVL.

This clone was counted only a few times. The V and J genes are TRBV19 and TRBJ2-1; 8 nucleotides align to TRBD1. This CDR3 is 15 amino acids long. Germline-derived CDR1 and CDR2 are LNHDA and SQIVND (reference sequence). Trimming cost V 5 bases and J 1 base; bases outside gene matches: 4. CDR3 in amino acids: CASSRTGLSYNEQFF. Here the CDR3 DNA reads TGTGCCAGTAGTCGGACAGGGCTGTCCTACAATGAGCAGTTCTTC.

This clone was seen more than once but under ten times. This sequence joins TRBV5-4 and TRBJ2-7, with 13 bases matching TRBD2. CDR3 size: 15 residues. The V gene end was trimmed by 4 bases and the J gene end by 4 bases; junction bases not matched to a gene: 5. CDR1 and CDR2 (germline): SGHNT, YYREEE (reference sequence). CDR3 protein: CASSPTSGRAYEQYF. CDR3 DNA sequence: TGTGCCAGCAGCCCTACTAGCGGGAGGGCATACGAGCAGTACTTC.

This chain uses TRBV5-6 with TRBJ1-1; D is unclear. This CDR3 has 14 amino acids. Germline V gene sequence: CDR1 SGHDT, CDR2 YYEEEE. V was clipped by 1 base and J by 6 bases, with 13 bases between them. The CDR3 sequence: CASSLTVGSAEAFF. CDR3 DNA: TGTGCCAGCAGCTTGACGGTAGGGTCTGCTGAAGCTTTCTTT.